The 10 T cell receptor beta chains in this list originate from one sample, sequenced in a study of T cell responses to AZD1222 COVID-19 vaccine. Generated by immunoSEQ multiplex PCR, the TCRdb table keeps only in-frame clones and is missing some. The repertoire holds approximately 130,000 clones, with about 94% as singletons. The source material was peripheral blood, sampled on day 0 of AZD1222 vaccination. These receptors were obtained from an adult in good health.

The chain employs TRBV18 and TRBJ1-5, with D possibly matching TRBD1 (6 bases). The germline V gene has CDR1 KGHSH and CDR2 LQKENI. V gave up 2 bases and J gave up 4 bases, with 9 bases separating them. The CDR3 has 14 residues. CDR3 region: CASSPGGENQPQHF. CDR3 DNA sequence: TGTGCCAGCTCACCAGGGGGCGAGAATCAGCCCCAGCATTTT.

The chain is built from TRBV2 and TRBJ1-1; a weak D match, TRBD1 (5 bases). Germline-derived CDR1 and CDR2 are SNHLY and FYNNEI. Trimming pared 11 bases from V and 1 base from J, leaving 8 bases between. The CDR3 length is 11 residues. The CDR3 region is CAQRGNTEAFF. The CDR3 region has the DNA TGTGCCCAAAGGGGGAACACTGAAGCTTTCTTT.

For the CDR3, the DNA is TGTGCCTTAGAGACTGACAGAGATCAGCCCCAGCATTTT. Amino acids: CALETDRDQPQHF. The rearrangement uses TRBV30 and TRBJ1-5; TRBD1 is a possible D gene (5 bases). Germline V gene lookup returns CDR1 GTSNPN and CDR2 SVGIG (reference sequence). Trimming took off 7 bases at V and 5 bases at J, with 15 bases between the two ends. This CDR3 region has 13 residues.

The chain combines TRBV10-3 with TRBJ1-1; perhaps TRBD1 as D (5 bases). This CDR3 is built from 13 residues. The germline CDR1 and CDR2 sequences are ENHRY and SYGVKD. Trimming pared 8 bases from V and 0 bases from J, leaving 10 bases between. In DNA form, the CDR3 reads TGTGCCATCGGGGGGTGGATGAACACTGAAGCTTTCTTT. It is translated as CAIGGWMNTEAFF.

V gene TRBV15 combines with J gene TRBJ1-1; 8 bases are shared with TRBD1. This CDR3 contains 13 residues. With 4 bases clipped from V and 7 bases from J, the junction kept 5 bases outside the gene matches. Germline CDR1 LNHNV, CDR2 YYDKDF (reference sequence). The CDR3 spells CATSIITGGEAFF. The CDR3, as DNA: TGTGCCACCAGCATCATTACAGGGGGTGAAGCTTTCTTT.

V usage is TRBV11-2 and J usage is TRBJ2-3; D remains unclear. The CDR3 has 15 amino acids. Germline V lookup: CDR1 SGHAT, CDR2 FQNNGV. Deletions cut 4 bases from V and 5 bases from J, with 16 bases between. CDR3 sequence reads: CASSSRRRVLDTQYF. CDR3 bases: TGTGCCAGCAGCTCTAGAAGACGAGTATTAGATACGCAGTATTTT. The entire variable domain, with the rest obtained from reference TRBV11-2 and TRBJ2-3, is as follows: EAGVAQSPRYKIIEKRQSVAFWCNPISGHATLYWYQQILGQGPKLLIQFQNNGVVDDSQLPKDRFSAERLKGVDSTLKIQPAKLEDSAVYLCASSSRRRVLDTQYFGPGTRLTVL.

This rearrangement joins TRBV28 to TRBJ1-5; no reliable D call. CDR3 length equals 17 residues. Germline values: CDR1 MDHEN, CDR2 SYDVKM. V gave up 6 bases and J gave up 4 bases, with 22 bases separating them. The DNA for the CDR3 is TGTGCCAGCAGCCTCCCAGGACGCTTCGGTTCAAATCAGCCCCAGCATTTT. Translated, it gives CASSLPGRFGSNQPQHF.

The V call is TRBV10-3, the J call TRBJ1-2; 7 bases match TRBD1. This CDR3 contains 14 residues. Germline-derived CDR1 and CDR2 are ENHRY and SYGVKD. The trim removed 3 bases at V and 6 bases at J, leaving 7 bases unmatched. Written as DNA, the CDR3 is TGTGCCATCAGTGAAACAGACAGGGAGGATGGCTACACCTTC. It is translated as CAISETDREDGYTF.

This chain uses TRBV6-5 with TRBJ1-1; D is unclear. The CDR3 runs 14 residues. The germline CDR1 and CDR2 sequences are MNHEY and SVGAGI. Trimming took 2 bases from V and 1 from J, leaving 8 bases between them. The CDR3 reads CASSYGQPNTEAFF. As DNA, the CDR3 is TGTGCCAGCAGTTACGGCCAGCCGAACACTGAAGCTTTCTTT.

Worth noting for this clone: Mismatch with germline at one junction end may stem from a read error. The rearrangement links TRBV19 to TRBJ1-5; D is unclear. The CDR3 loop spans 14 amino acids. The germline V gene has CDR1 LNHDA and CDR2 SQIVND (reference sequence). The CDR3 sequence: CASSNLQANRPQHF. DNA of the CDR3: TGTGCCAGTAGTAATCTTCAGGCTAATCGGCCCCAGCATTTT.